Below, 31 T cell receptor beta chains from the same sample are listed, as sequenced in a study of OX40 agonist ivuxolimab in advanced cancers. Assay: immunoSEQ multiplex PCR; the TCRdb copy retains only in-frame clones and omits some. The table has about 50,000 clones, 85% to 95% seen once. Sample: CD4+ or CD8+ T cells sorted from blood, taken in a trial of the OX40 agonist ivuxolimab. All receptors come from an adult with an advanced solid tumor such as melanoma, head and neck, liver or kidney cancer.

This rearrangement joins TRBV27 to TRBJ2-1, with TRBD1 identical over 8 bases. V shed 6 bases, J shed 7 bases, and the junction held 14 bases outside the gene matches. Germline loops: CDR1 MNHEY, CDR2 SMNVEV (reference sequence). The CDR3 is 16 residues long. In nucleotides, the CDR3 is TGTGCCAGCAGCCCGTCGACAGGGGATCTGGTGAATGAGCAGTTCTTC. Protein product: CASSPSTGDLVNEQFF.

The gene calls are TRBV4-3 and TRBJ1-5; D unresolved. V dropped 4 bases and J dropped 4 bases, with 14 bases sitting between them. Germline CDR1 is LGHNA and CDR2 is YSLEER. The CDR3 contains 15 residues. CDR3 coding DNA: TGCGCCAGCAGCCCCTCGACCGCTTTTAATCAGCCCCAGCATTTT. This sequence encodes CASSPSTAFNQPQHF.

The chain combines TRBV5-4 with TRBJ1-2; unclear D gene. V was trimmed by 5 bases and J by 1 base, leaving 12 bases between them. CDR1 is SGHNT, CDR2 YYREEE, per germline (reference sequence). The CDR3 is 14 residues long. CDR3 amino acids: CASSLSRSNYGYTF. The CDR3, as DNA: TGTGCCAGCAGTTTGAGTAGGAGTAACTATGGCTACACCTTC.

The chain links TRBV28 to TRBJ1-2, with D maybe TRBD1 (6 bases). CDR1 is MDHEN, CDR2 SYDVKM, per germline. This CDR3 is 12 amino acids long. V gave up 7 bases and J gave up 11 bases, with 17 bases separating them. The CDR3 reads CASTYRATEYTF. The CDR3 DNA is TGTGCCAGCACCTACAGGGCAACAGAGTACACCTTC.

The chain uses TRBV10-1 and TRBJ2-7, with 11 bases identical to TRBD2. The germline V gene encodes CDR1 WNHNN and CDR2 SYGVQD (reference sequence). J lost 5 bases, V lost 0 bases, and 3 bases had no gene match. CDR3 length: 15 amino acids. The CDR3 protein is CASSESGLAGDEQYF. The DNA for the CDR3 is TGCGCCAGCAGTGAGTCCGGACTAGCGGGCGACGAGCAGTACTTC.

This clone has a single count. The chain employs TRBV5-8 and TRBJ2-7; tentatively, D is TRBD1 (6 bases). The CDR3 sequence is 12 residues long. From germline, CDR1 is SGHTS and CDR2 YDEGEE. Trimming shortened V by 6 bases and J by 3 bases, and 10 bases separated the two germline ends. The CDR3 is CASIGQNYEQYF. The DNA of the CDR3 is TGTGCCAGCATCGGACAGAACTACGAGCAGTACTTC.

The chain uses TRBV4-1 and TRBJ2-3; D remains unclear. The V and J ends lost 2 bases and 15 bases respectively, with 15 bases between them. Germline loops: CDR1 MGHRA, CDR2 YSYEKL. The CDR3 is 12 amino acids. The CDR3 region has the DNA TGCGCCAGCAGCCAACCCGGCGGCTTGGGTTATTTT. Residues: CASSQPGGLGYF.

This chain links TRBV9 with TRBJ2-3, with D unresolved. CDR1 is SGDLS, CDR2 YYNGEE, per germline. This CDR3 contains 16 residues. Trimming removed 0 bases from V and 0 bases from J, with 11 bases in between. Here the CDR3 DNA reads TGTGCCAGCAGCGTAGTTGGATTCAGAAGCACAGATACGCAGTATTTT. Translating it yields CASSVVGFRSTDTQYF.

The chain joins TRBV9 to TRBJ2-5, with 10 positions matching TRBD2. This CDR3 has 16 amino acids. V dropped 4 bases and J dropped 2; count of bases not matched to a gene: 8. The germline gives CDR1 SGDLS, CDR2 YYNGEE. The CDR3 sequence: CASSFTAGGPQETQYF. CDR3 nucleotides: TGTGCCAGCAGCTTCACAGCGGGAGGGCCGCAAGAGACCCAGTACTTC.

The chain joins TRBV28 to TRBJ1-1; 8 positions match TRBD1. V shed 5 bases, J shed 6 bases, and the junction held 2 bases outside the gene matches. The germline V gene has CDR1 MDHEN and CDR2 SYDVKM. There are 12 residues in the CDR3. The CDR3 DNA reads TGTGCCAGCAGTGCAGGGGGCCCTGAAGCTTTCTTT. Translation gives CASSAGGPEAFF.

The chain has TRBV21-1 and TRBJ2-2; the table's D call TRBD1 went unverified against the DNA. TRBV21-1 represents a pseudogene. This CDR3 contains 14 residues. The CDR3, as DNA: TGTGCCAGCAAAACAGGGGGCGCATACGGGGAGCTGTTTTTT. It yields the protein CASKTGGAYGELFF.

The chain has TRBV5-1 and TRBJ1-1; D is ambiguous. CDR1 is SGHRS and CDR2 is YFSETQ in the germline V gene. Trimming pared 0 bases from V and 6 bases from J, leaving 3 bases between. The CDR3 consists of 11 residues. DNA for the CDR3: TGCGCCAGCAGCTTGGGGGCTGAAGCTTTCTTT. Translation: CASSLGAEAFF.

The chain carries TRBV5-1 and TRBJ2-1, with D tentatively TRBD2 (5 bases). The CDR3 runs to 14 residues. Germline-derived CDR1 and CDR2 are SGHRS and YFSETQ. The V and J ends lost 4 bases and 5 bases respectively, with 13 bases between them. The CDR3 DNA sequence: TGCGCCAGCAGCCTCGGGGAGCGACACAATGAGCAGTTCTTC. Translated: CASSLGERHNEQFF. Using reference TRBV5-1 and TRBJ2-1 for the parts outside the CDR3, the full variable domain is KAGVTQTPRYLIKTRGQQVTLSCSPISGHRSVSWYQQTPGQGLQFLFEYFSETQRNKGNFPGRFSGRQFSNSRSEMNVSTLELGDSALYLCASSLGERHNEQFFGPGTRLTVL.

The rearrangement uses TRBV5-1 and TRBJ2-7, with D uncertain. This CDR3 is 13 amino acids long. Germline CDR1 SGHRS, CDR2 YFSETQ. V was trimmed by 1 base and J by 2 bases, leaving 7 bases between them. The CDR3 spells CASSLLHTYEQYF. The CDR3 coding sequence is TGCGCCAGCAGCTTGTTACACACCTACGAGCAGTACTTC.

The chain carries TRBV4-3 and TRBJ2-1; 10 bases match TRBD1. The CDR3 sequence is 15 residues long. Germline CDR1 reads LGHNA; CDR2 reads YSLEER. V lost 6 bases, J lost 10 bases, and 12 bases stayed unmatched. CDR3 protein: CASRMGQGTPGEQFF. The CDR3 DNA follows: TGCGCCAGCAGAATGGGACAGGGGACACCGGGGGAGCAGTTCTTC.

The chain uses TRBV5-6 and TRBJ2-7; D is ambiguous. The CDR3 contains 13 residues. Trimming removed 3 bases at V and 2 bases at J, with 9 bases between. Germline V gene sequence: CDR1 SGHDT, CDR2 YYEEEE. This CDR3 is CASSSDVTYEQYF. The DNA for the CDR3 is TGTGCCAGCAGCTCAGACGTTACCTACGAGCAGTACTTC.

The chain recombines TRBV28 with TRBJ1-1; D call uncertain. This CDR3 has 11 amino acids. The germline V gene has CDR1 MDHEN and CDR2 SYDVKM. V lost 7 bases and J 2 bases, leaving 5 bases between the germline ends. CDR3 sequence: CASTPNTEAFF. As DNA, the CDR3 is TGTGCCAGCACCCCAAACACTGAAGCTTTCTTT.

This clone was seen a single time. The rearrangement joins TRBV10-3 to TRBJ1-1; D uncertain. The CDR3 totals 14 residues. The V gene lost 2 bases and the J gene lost 6 bases, with 13 bases spanning the gap. Germline CDR1 is ENHRY and CDR2 is SYGVKD. The CDR3 is CAISEGGPLSEAFF. The CDR3 nucleotides read TGTGCCATCAGTGAGGGTGGACCCCTCTCTGAAGCTTTCTTT.

The CDR3 loop is CASSYLDSTYEQYF. In DNA, the CDR3 is TGTGCCAGCAGTTACCTGGACAGTACCTACGAGCAGTACTTC. The J gene is TRBJ2-7, the V gene TRBV6-5; D is possibly TRBD1 (6 bases). Trimming removed 2 bases from V and 2 bases from J, with 10 bases in between. The CDR3 runs 14 residues. Germline V gene sequence: CDR1 MNHEY, CDR2 SVGAGI.

The chain links TRBV7-9 to TRBJ2-5; 7 nucleotides line up with TRBD1. The junction had 5 bases not matched to a gene; V was cut back by 4 bases and J by 3 bases. Germline CDR1 and CDR2: SEHNR and FQNEAQ (reference sequence). This CDR3 is 14 amino acids long. This CDR3 is CASSSQGVKETQYF. The CDR3 DNA reads TGTGCCAGCAGCTCCCAGGGGGTTAAAGAGACCCAGTACTTC.

This clone has more than one count but fewer than ten. The chain carries TRBV6-1 and TRBJ1-2; no clear D. V lost 1 base and J 4 bases, leaving 13 bases between the germline ends. Per germline, CDR1 MNHNS and CDR2 SASEGT. CDR3 size: 15 residues. The CDR3 DNA reads as TGTGCCAGCAGTGAAGAGGTGGTTGGACTCTATGGCTACACCTTC. The encoded protein is CASSEEVVGLYGYTF.

The rearrangement uses TRBV19 and TRBJ2-5; 8 bases line up with TRBD2. The CDR3 totals 14 residues. In germline, CDR1 is LNHDA, CDR2 SQIVND (reference sequence). V was pared by 2 bases and J by 3 bases, with 2 bases of the junction left unmatched. CDR3 DNA: TGTGCCAGTAGTATACTAGCGGGTGAAGAGACCCAGTACTTC. Translating gives CASSILAGEETQYF.

J is TRBJ1-1 and V is TRBV15; tentative D call: TRBD1 (5 bases). The CDR3 is 11 residues long. Germline loops: CDR1 LNHNV, CDR2 YYDKDF (reference sequence). Between the trimmed V and J ends, which lost 7 bases and 11 bases, there was a span of 14 bases. The CDR3 protein is CATMRGSEAFF. As DNA, the CDR3 is TGTGCCACCATGAGGGGTTCGGAGGCTTTCTTT.

The rearrangement links TRBV16 to TRBJ1-2; perhaps TRBD1 as D (6 bases). CDR1 KGHSY and CDR2 FQNENV come from the germline V gene. This CDR3 contains 15 residues. V lost 0 bases to trimming and J lost 4 bases, with 12 bases between them. CDR3 amino acids: CASSQSHRVIYGYTF. CDR3 DNA sequence: TGTGCCAGCAGCCAATCTCACAGGGTGATCTATGGCTACACCTTC.

This clone appeared a single time. The V call is TRBV7-2, the J call TRBJ1-1, with D unresolved. The germline V and J ends were trimmed by 5 bases and 6 bases, with 13 bases remaining between them. The length of the CDR3 is 13 residues. Germline V gene lookup returns CDR1 SGHTA and CDR2 FQGNSA. The CDR3 nucleotides read TGTGCCAGCAGCCAAGGGCCAGTAGCTGAAGCTTTCTTT. Protein: CASSQGPVAEAFF.

The chain employs TRBV4-3 and TRBJ2-7, with TRBD1 identical over 7 bases. V lost 0 bases and J lost 3; bases outside the gene matches: 11. This CDR3 region has 17 residues. Germline CDR1 is LGHNA and CDR2 is YSLEER. The CDR3 protein is CASSQDSGRSGGYEQYF. The CDR3 DNA reads TGCGCCAGCAGCCAAGATTCCGGAAGGTCAGGGGGCTACGAGCAGTACTTC.

V usage is TRBV10-1 and J usage is TRBJ2-1; TRBD2 is a possible D gene (5 bases). Germline CDR1 and CDR2: WNHNN and SYGVQD (reference sequence). V gave up 3 bases and J gave up 3 bases, with 30 bases separating them. This CDR3 is built from 21 residues. The CDR3 DNA reads as TGCGCCAGCAGTGACCTCCCGACGGTCACTAGTCCCTCCCCCCACTACAATGAGCAGTTCTTC. This gives the protein CASSDLPTVTSPSPHYNEQFF.

The chain employs TRBV4-3 and TRBJ1-1, with unresolved D. The V gene's germline CDR1 is LGHNA and CDR2 YSLEER. The CDR3 runs 14 residues. Deletions cut 0 bases from V and 5 bases from J, with 10 bases between. The chain's CDR3 is CASSQDLWRTEAFF. CDR3 bases: TGCGCCAGCAGCCAAGATCTTTGGCGTACTGAAGCTTTCTTT.

This rearrangement joins TRBV7-9 to TRBJ1-4; 10 bases are shared with TRBD1. Germline loops: CDR1 SEHNR, CDR2 FQNEAQ (reference sequence). This CDR3 is built from 15 residues. V shed 5 bases, J shed 8 bases, and the junction held 8 bases outside the gene matches. As DNA, the CDR3 is TGTGCCAGCAGCCTCGTAGGGACAGGGGACGAAAAACTGTTTTTT. Translated: CASSLVGTGDEKLFF. Together with reference TRBV7-9 and TRBJ1-4, the CDR3 gives the full variable domain: DTGVSQNPRHKITKRGQNVTFRCDPISEHNRLYWYRQTLGQGPEFLTYFQNEAQLEKSRLLSDRFSAERPKGSFSTLEIQRTEQGDSAMYLCASSLVGTGDEKLFFGSGTQLSVL.

As to this clone: The sample carries other DNA sequences with the same CDR3. The genes are TRBV11-2 and TRBJ2-5; D uncertain. Between the trimmed V and J ends, which lost 1 base and 5 bases, there was a span of 2 bases. This CDR3 region has 11 residues. The germline gives CDR1 SGHAT, CDR2 FQNNGV. CDR3 sequence (DNA): TGTGCCAGCAGCTTAGTGGAGACCCAGTACTTC. This sequence encodes CASSLVETQYF.

The V and J genes are TRBV28 and TRBJ2-1, with D uncertain. Deletions cut 8 bases from V and 0 bases from J, with 14 bases between. CDR1 and CDR2 (germline): MDHEN, SYDVKM. The CDR3 has 15 amino acids. This CDR3 is CASLGILSSYNEQFF. DNA of the CDR3: TGTGCCAGCCTTGGGATCTTGAGCTCCTACAATGAGCAGTTCTTC.